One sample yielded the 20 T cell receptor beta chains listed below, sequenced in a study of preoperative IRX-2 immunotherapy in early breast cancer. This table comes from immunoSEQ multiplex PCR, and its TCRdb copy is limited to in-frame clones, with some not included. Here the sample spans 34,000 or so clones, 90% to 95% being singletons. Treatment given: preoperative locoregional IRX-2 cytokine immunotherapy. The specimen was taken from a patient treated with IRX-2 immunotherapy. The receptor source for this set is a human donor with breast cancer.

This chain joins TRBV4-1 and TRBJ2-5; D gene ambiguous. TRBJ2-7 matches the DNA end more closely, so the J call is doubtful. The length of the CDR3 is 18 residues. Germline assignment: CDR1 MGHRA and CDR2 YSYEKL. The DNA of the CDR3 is TGCGCCAGCAGCCAAGAGGCCAGTCTTATCTTCCCCTTCTACGAGCAGTACTTC. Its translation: CASSQEASLIFPFYEQYF.

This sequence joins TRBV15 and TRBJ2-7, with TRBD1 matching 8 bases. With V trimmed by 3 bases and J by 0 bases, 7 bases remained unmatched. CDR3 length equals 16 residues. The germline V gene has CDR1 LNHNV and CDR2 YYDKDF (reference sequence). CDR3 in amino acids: CATSRNPGQASYEQYF. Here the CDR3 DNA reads TGTGCCACCAGCAGGAACCCGGGACAGGCCTCCTACGAGCAGTACTTC.

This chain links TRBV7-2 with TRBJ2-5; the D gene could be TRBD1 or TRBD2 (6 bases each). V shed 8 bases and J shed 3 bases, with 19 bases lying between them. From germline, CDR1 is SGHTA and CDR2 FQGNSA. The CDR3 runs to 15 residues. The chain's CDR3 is CASGVPGAREETQYF. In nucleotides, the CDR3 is TGTGCCAGCGGAGTCCCGGGGGCGCGGGAAGAGACCCAGTACTTC.

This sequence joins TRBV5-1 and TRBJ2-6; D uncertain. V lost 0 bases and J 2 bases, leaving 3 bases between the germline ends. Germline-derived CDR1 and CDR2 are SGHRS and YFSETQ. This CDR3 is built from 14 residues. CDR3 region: CASSLVAGANVLTF. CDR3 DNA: TGCGCCAGCAGCTTGGTGGCTGGGGCCAACGTCCTGACTTTC.

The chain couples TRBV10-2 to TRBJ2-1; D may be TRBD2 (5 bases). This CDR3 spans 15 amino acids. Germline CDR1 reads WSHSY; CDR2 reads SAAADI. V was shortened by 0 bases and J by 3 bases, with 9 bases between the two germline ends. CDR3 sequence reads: CASSESNRGYNEQFF. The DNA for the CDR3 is TGCGCCAGCAGTGAGTCGAACCGGGGCTACAATGAGCAGTTCTTC.

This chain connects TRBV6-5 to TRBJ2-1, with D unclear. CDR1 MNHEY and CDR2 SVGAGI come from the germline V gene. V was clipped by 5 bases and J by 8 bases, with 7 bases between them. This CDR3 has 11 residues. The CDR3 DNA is TGTGCCAGCAGTCGCGAGGATGAGCAGTTCTTC. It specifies CASSREDEQFF.

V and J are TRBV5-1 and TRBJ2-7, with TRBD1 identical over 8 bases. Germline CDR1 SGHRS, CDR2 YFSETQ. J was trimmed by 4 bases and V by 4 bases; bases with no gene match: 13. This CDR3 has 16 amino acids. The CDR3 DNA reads TGCGCCAGCAGCGACGATCCGGACAGGGAGGATTACGAGCAGTACTTC. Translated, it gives CASSDDPDREDYEQYF. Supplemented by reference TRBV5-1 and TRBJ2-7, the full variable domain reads KAGVTQTPRYLIKTRGQQVTLSCSPISGHRSVSWYQQTPGQGLQFLFEYFSETQRNKGNFPGRFSGRQFSNSRSEMNVSTLELGDSALYLCASSDDPDREDYEQYFGPGTRLTVT.

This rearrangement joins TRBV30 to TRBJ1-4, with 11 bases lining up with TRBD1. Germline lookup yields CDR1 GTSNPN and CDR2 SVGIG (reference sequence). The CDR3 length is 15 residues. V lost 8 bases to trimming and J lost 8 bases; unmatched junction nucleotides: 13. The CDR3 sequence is CARRDRGTPSEKLFF. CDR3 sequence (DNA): TGTGCCAGGCGGGACAGGGGGACGCCTAGCGAAAAACTGTTTTTT.

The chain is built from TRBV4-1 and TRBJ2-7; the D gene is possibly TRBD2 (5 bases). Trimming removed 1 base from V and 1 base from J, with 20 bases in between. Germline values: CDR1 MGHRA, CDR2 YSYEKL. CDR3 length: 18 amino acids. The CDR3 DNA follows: TGCGCCAGCAGCCAAGTCCTCAGTATTACATGGAGGTCCTACGAGCAGTACTTC. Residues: CASSQVLSITWRSYEQYF.

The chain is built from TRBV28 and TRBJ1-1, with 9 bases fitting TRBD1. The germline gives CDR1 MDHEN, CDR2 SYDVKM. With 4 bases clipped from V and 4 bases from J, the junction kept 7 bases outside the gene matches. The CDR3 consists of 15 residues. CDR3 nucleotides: TGTGCCAGCAGTTCCGACAGGGGGGAAGGCACTGAAGCTTTCTTT. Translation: CASSSDRGEGTEAFF.

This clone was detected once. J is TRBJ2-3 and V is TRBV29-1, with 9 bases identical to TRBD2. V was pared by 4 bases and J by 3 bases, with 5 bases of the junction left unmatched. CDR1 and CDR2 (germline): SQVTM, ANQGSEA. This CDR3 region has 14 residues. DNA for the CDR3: TGCAGCGTTGTAGCGGGAGAGGTGACAGATACGCAGTATTTT. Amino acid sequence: CSVVAGEVTDTQYF.

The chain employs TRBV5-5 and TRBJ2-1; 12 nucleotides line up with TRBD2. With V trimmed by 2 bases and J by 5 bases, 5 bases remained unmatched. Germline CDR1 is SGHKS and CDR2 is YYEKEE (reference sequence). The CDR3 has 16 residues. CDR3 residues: CASSFGLAGGNNEQFF. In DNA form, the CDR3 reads TGTGCCAGCAGCTTCGGTCTAGCGGGAGGGAACAATGAGCAGTTCTTC.

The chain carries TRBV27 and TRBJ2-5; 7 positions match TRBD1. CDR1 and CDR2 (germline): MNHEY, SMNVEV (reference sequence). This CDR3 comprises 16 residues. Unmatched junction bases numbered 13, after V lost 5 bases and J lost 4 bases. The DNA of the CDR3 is TGTGCCAGCAGTCCGCGACTCACAGGGGAAAGAGAGACCCAGTACTTC. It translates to CASSPRLTGERETQYF.

CDR3 nucleotide sequence: TGCAGCGTTGAAGACAGTAAAAACTATGAAGCTTTCTTT. It specifies CSVEDSKNYEAFF. The genes are TRBV29-1 and TRBJ1-1; D remains unclear. Per the germline V gene, CDR1 is SQVTM and CDR2 is ANQGSEA. The CDR3 loop spans 13 amino acids. Trimming cost V 0 bases and J 7 bases, with 12 bases left between them.

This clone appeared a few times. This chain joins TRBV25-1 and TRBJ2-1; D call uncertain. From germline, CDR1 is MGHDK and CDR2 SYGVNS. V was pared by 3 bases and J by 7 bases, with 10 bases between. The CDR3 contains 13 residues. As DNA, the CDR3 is TGTGCCAGCAGTGACTACCTGGGGAATGAGCAGTTCTTC. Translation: CASSDYLGNEQFF.

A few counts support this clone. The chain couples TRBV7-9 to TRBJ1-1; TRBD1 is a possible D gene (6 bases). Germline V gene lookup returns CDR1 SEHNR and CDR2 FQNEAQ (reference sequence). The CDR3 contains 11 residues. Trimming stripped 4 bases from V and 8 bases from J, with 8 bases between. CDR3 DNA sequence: TGTGCCAGCAGCTCAGGGGCCGAAGCTTTCTTT. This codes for CASSSGAEAFF.

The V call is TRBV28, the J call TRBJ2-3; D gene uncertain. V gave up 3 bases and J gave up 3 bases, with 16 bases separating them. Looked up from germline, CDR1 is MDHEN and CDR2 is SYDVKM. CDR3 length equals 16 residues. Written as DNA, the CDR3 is TGTGCCAGCAGTTTCCCCCGAGGCTCGTTTACAGATACGCAGTATTTT. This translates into CASSFPRGSFTDTQYF.

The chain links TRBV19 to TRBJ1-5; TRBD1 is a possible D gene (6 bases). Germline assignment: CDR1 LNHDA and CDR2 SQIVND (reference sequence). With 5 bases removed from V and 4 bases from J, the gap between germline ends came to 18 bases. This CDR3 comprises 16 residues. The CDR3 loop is CASSFGQNLANQPQHF. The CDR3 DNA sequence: TGTGCCAGTAGTTTTGGACAGAACTTAGCGAATCAGCCCCAGCATTTT. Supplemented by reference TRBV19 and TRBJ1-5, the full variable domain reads DGGITQSPKYLFRKEGQNVTLSCEQNLNHDAMYWYRQDPGQGLRLIYYSQIVNDFQKGDIAEGYSVSREKKESFPLTVTSAQKNPTAFYLCASSFGQNLANQPQHFGDGTRLSIL.

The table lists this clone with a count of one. The DNA of the CDR3 is TGTGCCAGTAGTACGACTAGCGGGAGCTACGAGCAGTACTTC. Translation: CASSTTSGSYEQYF. The rearrangement uses TRBV19 and TRBJ2-7, with 12 positions matching TRBD2. The CDR3 contains 14 residues. V lost 4 bases to trimming and J lost 3 bases; unmatched junction nucleotides: 1. Germline CDR1 and CDR2: LNHDA and SQIVND (reference sequence).

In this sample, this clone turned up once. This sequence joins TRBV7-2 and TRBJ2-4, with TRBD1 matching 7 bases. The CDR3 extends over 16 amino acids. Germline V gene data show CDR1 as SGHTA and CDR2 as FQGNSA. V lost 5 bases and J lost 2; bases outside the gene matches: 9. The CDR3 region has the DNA TGTGCCAGCAGCCCAGGACAGGTCGCTACCAAAAACATTCAGTACTTC. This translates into CASSPGQVATKNIQYF.